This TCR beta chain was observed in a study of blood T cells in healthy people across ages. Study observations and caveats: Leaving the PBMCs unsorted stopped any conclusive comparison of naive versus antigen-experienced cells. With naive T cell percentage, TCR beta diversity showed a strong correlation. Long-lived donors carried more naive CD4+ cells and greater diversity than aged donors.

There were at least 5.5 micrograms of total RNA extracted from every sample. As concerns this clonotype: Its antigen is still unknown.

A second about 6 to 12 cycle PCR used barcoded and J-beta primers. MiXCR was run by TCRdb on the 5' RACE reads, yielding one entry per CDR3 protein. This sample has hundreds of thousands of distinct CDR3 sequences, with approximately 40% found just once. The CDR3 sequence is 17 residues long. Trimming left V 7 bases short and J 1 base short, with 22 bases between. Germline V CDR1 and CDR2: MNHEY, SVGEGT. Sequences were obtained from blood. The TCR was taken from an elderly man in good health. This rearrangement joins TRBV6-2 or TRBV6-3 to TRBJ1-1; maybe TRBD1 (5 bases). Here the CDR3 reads CASTLWGTTTGNTEAFF. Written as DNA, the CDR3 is TGTGCCAGCACTCTATGGGGGACTACCACCGGGAACACTGAAGCTTTCTTT.